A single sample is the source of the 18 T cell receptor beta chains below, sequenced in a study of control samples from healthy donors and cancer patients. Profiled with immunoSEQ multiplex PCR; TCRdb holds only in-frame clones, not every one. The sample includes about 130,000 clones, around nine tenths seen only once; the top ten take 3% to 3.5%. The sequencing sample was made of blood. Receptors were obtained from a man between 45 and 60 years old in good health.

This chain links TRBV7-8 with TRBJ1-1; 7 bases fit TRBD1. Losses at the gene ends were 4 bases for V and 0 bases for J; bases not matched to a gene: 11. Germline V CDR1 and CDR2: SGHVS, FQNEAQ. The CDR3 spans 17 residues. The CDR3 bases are TGTGCCAGCAGCTCCCCTTTTAGACAGGGAATGAACACTGAAGCTTTCTTT. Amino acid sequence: CASSSPFRQGMNTEAFF. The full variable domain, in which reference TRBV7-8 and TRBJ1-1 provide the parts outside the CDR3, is GAGVSQSPRYKVAKRGQDVALRCDPISGHVSLFWYQQALGQGPEFLTYFQNEAQLDKSGLPSDRFFAERPEGSVSTLKIQRTQQEDSAVYLCASSSPFRQGMNTEAFFGQGTRLTVV.

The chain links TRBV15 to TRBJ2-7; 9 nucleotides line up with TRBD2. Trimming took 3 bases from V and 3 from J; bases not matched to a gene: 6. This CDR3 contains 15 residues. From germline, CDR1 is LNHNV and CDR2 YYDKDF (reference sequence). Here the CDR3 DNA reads TGTGCCACCAGCAGGAGCGGGGGGAGGTACTACGAGCAGTACTTC. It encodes CATSRSGGRYYEQYF.

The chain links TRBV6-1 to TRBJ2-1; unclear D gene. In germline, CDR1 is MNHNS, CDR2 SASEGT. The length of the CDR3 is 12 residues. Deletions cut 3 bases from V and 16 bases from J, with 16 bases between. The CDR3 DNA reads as TGTGCCAGCAGTGAGAATTGGTCCCTTGTATTCTTC. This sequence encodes CASSENWSLVFF.

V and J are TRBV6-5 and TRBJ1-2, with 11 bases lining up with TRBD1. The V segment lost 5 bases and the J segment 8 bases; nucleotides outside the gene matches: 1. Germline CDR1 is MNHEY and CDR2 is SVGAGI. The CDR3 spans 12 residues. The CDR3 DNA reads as TGTGCCAGCAGTAGGACAGGGGGCGGCTACACCTTC. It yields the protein CASSRTGGGYTF.

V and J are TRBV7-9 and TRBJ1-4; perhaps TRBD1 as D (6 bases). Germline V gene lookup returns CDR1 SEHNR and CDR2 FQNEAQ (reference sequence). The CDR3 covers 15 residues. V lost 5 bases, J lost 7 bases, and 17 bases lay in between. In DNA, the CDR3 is TGTGCCAGCAGCGTTTCAGGGGTCTTCGGTGAAAAACTGTTTTTT. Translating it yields CASSVSGVFGEKLFF. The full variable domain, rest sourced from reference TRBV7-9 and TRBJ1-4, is DTGVSQNPRHKITKRGQNVTFRCDPISEHNRLYWYRQTLGQGPEFLTYFQNEAQLEKSRLLSDRFSAERPKGSFSTLEIQRTEQGDSAMYLCASSVSGVFGEKLFFGSGTQLSVL.

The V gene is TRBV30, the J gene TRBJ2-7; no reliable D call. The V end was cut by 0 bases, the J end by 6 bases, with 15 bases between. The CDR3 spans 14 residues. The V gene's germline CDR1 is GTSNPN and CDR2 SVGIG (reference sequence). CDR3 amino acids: CAWSVLMDRTEQYF. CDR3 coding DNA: TGTGCCTGGAGTGTACTCATGGACCGGACCGAGCAGTACTTC.

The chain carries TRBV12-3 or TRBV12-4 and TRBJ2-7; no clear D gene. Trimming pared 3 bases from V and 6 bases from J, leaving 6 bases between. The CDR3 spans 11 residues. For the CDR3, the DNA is TGTGCCAGCAGTTTTTTAAGCGAGCAGTACTTC. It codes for CASSFLSEQYF.

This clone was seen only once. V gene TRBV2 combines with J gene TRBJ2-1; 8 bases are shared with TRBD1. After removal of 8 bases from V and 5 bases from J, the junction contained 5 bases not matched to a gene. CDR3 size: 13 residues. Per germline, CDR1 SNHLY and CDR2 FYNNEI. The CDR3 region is CASPRDRNNEQFF. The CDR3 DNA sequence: TGTGCCAGCCCACGGGACAGGAACAATGAGCAGTTCTTC. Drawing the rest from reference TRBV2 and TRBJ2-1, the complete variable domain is EPEVTQTPSHQVTQMGQEVILRCVPISNHLYFYWYRQILGQKVEFLVSFYNNEISEKSEIFDDQFSVERPDGSNFTLKIRSTKLEDSAMYFCASPRDRNNEQFFGPGTRLTVL.

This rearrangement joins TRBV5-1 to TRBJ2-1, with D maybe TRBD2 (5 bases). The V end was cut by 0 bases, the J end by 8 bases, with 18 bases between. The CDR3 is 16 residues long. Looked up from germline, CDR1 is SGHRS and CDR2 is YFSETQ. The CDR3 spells CASSLALRVVEDEQFF. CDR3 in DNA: TGCGCCAGCAGCTTGGCCCTGAGGGTGGTTGAGGATGAGCAGTTCTTC.

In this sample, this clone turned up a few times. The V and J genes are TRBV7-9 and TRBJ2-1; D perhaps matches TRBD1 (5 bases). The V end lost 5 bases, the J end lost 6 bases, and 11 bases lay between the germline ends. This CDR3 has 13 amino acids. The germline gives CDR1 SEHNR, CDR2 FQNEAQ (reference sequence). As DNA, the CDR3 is TGTGCCAGCAGCCTAGGGGCCGGCAATGAGCAGTTCTTC. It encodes CASSLGAGNEQFF.

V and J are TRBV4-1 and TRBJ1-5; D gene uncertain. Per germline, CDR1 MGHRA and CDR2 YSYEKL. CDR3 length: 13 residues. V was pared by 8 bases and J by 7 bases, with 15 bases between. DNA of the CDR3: TGCGCCAGCGGCTTAGGGCCGGGACAGCCCCAGCATTTT. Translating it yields CASGLGPGQPQHF.

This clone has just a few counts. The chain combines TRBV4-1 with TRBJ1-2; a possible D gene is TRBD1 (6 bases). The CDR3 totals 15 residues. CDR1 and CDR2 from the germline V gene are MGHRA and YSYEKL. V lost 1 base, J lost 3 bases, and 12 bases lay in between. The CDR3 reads CASSQGGARDYGYTF. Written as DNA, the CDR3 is TGCGCCAGCAGCCAAGGGGGGGCGAGGGACTATGGCTACACCTTC.

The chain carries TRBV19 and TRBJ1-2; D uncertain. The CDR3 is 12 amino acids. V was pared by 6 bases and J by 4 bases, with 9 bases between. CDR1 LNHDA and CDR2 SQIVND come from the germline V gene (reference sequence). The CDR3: CASRREFYGYTF. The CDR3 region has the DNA TGTGCCAGTAGGCGCGAATTCTATGGCTACACCTTC.

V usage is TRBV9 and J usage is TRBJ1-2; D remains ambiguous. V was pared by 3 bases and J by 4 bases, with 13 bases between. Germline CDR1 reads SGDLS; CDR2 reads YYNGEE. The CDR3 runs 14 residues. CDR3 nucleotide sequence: TGTGCCAGCAGCGGACACTCGGATACCTATGGCTACACCTTC. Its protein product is CASSGHSDTYGYTF.

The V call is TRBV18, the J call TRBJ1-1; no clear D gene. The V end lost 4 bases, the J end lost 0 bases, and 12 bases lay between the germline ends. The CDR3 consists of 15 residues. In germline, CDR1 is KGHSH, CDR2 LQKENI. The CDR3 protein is CASSLTREMNTEAFF. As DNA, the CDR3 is TGTGCCAGCTCACTAACTCGGGAGATGAACACTGAAGCTTTCTTT.

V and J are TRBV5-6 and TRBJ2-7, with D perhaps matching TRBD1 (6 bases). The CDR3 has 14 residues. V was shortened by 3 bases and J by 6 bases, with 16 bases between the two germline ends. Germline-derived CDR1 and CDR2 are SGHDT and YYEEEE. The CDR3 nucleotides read TGTGCCAGCAGCTATTACAGGGTCAGCGGCGAGCAGTACTTC. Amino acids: CASSYYRVSGEQYF. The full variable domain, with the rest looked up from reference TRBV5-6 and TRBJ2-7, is DAGVTQSPTHLIKTRGQQVTLRCSPKSGHDTVSWYQQALGQGPQFIFQYYEEEERQRGNFPDRFSGHQFPNYSSELNVNALLLGDSALYLCASSYYRVSGEQYFGPGTRLTVT.

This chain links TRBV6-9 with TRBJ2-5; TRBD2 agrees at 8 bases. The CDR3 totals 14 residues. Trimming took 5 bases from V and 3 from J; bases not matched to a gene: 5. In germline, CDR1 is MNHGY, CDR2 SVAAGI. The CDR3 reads CASSPLAGKETQYF. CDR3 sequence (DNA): TGTGCCAGCAGTCCCTTAGCGGGGAAAGAGACCCAGTACTTC.

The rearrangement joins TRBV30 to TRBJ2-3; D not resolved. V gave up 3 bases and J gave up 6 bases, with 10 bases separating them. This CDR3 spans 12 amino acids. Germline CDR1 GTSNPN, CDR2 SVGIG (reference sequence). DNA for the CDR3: TGTGCCTGGAGGTCTATGTTGGATACGCAGTATTTT. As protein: CAWRSMLDTQYF.